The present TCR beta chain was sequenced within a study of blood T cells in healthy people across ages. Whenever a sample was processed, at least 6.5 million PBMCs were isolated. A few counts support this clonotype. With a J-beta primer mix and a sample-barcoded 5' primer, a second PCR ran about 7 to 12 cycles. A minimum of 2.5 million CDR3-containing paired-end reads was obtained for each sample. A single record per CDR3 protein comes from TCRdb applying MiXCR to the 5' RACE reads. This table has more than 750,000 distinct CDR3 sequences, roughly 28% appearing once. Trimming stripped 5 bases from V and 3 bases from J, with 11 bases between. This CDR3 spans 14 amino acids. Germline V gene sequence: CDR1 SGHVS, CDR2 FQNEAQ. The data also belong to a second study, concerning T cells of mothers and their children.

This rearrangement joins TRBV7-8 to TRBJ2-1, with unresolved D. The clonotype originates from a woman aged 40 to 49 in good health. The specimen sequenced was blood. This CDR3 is CASSLRTDYNEQFF. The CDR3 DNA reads TGTGCCAGCAGCCTACGGACGGACTACAATGAGCAGTTCTTC.